This T cell receptor beta chain was recovered during a study of blood T cell repertoires in COVID-19. Background on the study: The study drew acute and convalescent COVID-19 samples from the United States, Italy and Spain. T cells, B-cell-depleted T cells, or PBMCs provided the cDNA or gDNA that served as material.

Patients in Seattle were enrolled during active infection, then followed longitudinally. Looked up from germline, CDR1 is LNHDA and CDR2 is SQIVND (reference sequence). The CDR3 has 16 residues. Trimming took off 4 bases at V and 8 bases at J, with 21 bases between the two ends. Original methodology: Reference gene primer amplification gave nucleated cell count estimates. Libraries were prepared by immunoSEQ multiplex PCR; TCRdb keeps only in-frame clonotypes and omits some of them. The V and J calls and clone size are taken from that table; D and trimming were inferred from the DNA. This sample has around 300,000 clones, with roughly nine tenths found just once.

Input material: peripheral blood. This clonotype was obtained from a woman in her 30s with COVID-19, enrolled during active disease. The V gene is TRBV19, the J gene TRBJ2-1; possibly TRBD2 for D (5 bases). The DNA for the CDR3 is TGTGCCAGTAGTAGTTCAAAAGCGTGGAGGACGGATGAGCAGTTCTTC. Protein product: CASSSSKAWRTDEQFF.